One and the same sample provided the 18 T cell receptor beta chains below, sequenced in a study of beta chain features in type 1 diabetes. The sequenced template was cDNA made from the entire isolated RNA. The data were produced by immunoSEQ multiplex PCR, yet TCRdb's version contains in-frame clones alone and is incomplete. The table shows 200,000 to 250,000 clones, with under 13% occurring only once. The sample comprised central memory CD4+ T cells from blood. The receptor set was obtained from a man in his late teens or twenties in good health.

This clone was observed many times. The chain joins TRBV29-1 to TRBJ2-1; D is perhaps TRBD2 (6 bases). The CDR3 runs 14 residues. Germline assignment: CDR1 SQVTM and CDR2 ANQGSEA. V lost 5 bases to trimming and J lost 7 bases, with 18 bases between them. As DNA, the CDR3 is TGCAGCGTTAGCGGACTTGGCGGAGGGAATGAGCAGTTCTTC. This encodes CSVSGLGGGNEQFF.

This clone has at least ten counts. This chain uses TRBV18 with TRBJ2-7; D is unclear. The CDR3 is made up of 15 amino acids. V was clipped by 1 base and J by 2 bases, with 12 bases between them. Per germline, CDR1 KGHSH and CDR2 LQKENI. CDR3: CASSPRERATYEQYF. CDR3 coding DNA: TGTGCCAGCTCACCACGGGAAAGGGCTACCTACGAGCAGTACTTC. The variable domain in full, with the rest retrieved from reference TRBV18 and TRBJ2-7, is NAGVMQNPRHLVRRRGQEARLRCSPMKGHSHVYWYRQLPEEGLKFMVYLQKENIIDESGMPKERFSAEFPKEGPSILRIQQVVRGDSAAYFCASSPRERATYEQYFGPGTRLTVT.

The gene calls are TRBV5-6 and TRBJ1-5, with unresolved D. V was clipped by 2 bases and J by 6 bases, with 18 bases between them. This CDR3 has 16 residues. CDR1 is SGHDT and CDR2 is YYEEEE in the germline V gene. Here the CDR3 DNA reads TGTGCCAGCAGCTTCGGAACGGGCAGCGGCATTCAGCCCCAGCATTTT. Residues: CASSFGTGSGIQPQHF.

The table lists this clone with a few counts. J is TRBJ2-3 and V is TRBV6-1; D remains ambiguous. CDR3 length: 13 residues. Germline CDR1 is MNHNS and CDR2 is SASEGT. Trimming shortened V by 4 bases and J by 3 bases, and 8 bases separated the two germline ends. The CDR3 region is CASSAVGTDTQYF. DNA of the CDR3: TGTGCCAGCAGTGCCGTCGGGACAGATACGCAGTATTTT.

The J gene is TRBJ2-7, the V gene TRBV7-2; maybe TRBD2 (6 bases). Trimming pared 1 base from V and 3 bases from J, leaving 13 bases between. The length of the CDR3 is 15 residues. The V gene's germline CDR1 is SGHTA and CDR2 FQGNSA. In nucleotides, the CDR3 is TGTGCCAGCAGCTTAGGTAGCGGACCCTTCTACGAGCAGTACTTC. It codes for CASSLGSGPFYEQYF.

This clone was seen only a few times. The chain has TRBV10-3 and TRBJ2-5; 7 bases match TRBD2. The germline gives CDR1 ENHRY, CDR2 SYGVKD. The CDR3 runs to 13 residues. V dropped 8 bases and J dropped 5; count of bases not matched to a gene: 8. The CDR3 sequence: CAIAAGEDETQYF. CDR3 DNA sequence: TGTGCCATCGCGGCGGGGGAGGACGAGACCCAGTACTTC.

The chain combines TRBV15 with TRBJ2-2; D is undetermined. The CDR3 contains 13 residues. CDR1 and CDR2 from the germline V gene are LNHNV and YYDKDF (reference sequence). Trimming took 1 base from V and 8 from J, leaving 8 bases between them. In nucleotides, the CDR3 is TGTGCCACCAGCAGAGGGACCGAGGGGGAGCTGTTTTTT. This codes for CATSRGTEGELFF.

In its sample, this clone was seen a few times. The chain uses TRBV5-1 and TRBJ1-1; TRBD1 might be the D (6 bases). Trimming removed 4 bases at V and 5 bases at J, with 15 bases between. The CDR3 runs to 14 residues. Germline CDR1 and CDR2: SGHRS and YFSETQ. CDR3 sequence reads: CASSPMTGGTEAFF. The CDR3 DNA follows: TGCGCCAGCAGCCCTATGACAGGTGGAACTGAAGCTTTCTTT.

This clone was seen only a few times. This sequence joins TRBV30 and TRBJ2-3; TRBD2 matches at 10 bases. The germline gives CDR1 GTSNPN, CDR2 SVGIG (reference sequence). V lost 4 bases to trimming and J lost 7 bases; unmatched junction nucleotides: 2. This CDR3 has 12 residues. This CDR3 reads CAWTSGSYTQYF. In DNA, the CDR3 is TGTGCCTGGACTAGCGGGAGCTATACGCAGTATTTT.

The V and J genes are TRBV14 and TRBJ2-7; a possible D gene is TRBD2 (6 bases). The CDR3 contains 18 residues. Germline CDR1 reads SGHDN; CDR2 reads FVKESK. The V end lost 3 bases, the J end lost 3 bases, and 24 bases lay between the germline ends. CDR3 DNA: TGTGCCAGCAGCCATCTCGAAGGAAGACTAGAAGGCATCTACGAGCAGTACTTC. This translates into CASSHLEGRLEGIYEQYF.

This clone was recorded at least ten times. The gene calls are TRBV7-2 and TRBJ2-1; TRBD2 might be the D (5 bases). CDR3 size: 14 residues. Trimming took off 5 bases at V and 8 bases at J, with 16 bases between the two ends. The germline CDR1 and CDR2 sequences are SGHTA and FQGNSA. CDR3 DNA: TGTGCCAGCAGCCCGGACCGGGGAAGCGATGAGCAGTTCTTC. Its protein is CASSPDRGSDEQFF.

This clone has a count of ten or more. The chain employs TRBV18 and TRBJ2-6; D gene ambiguous. CDR3 length equals 12 residues. Trimming stripped 8 bases from V and 1 base from J, with 3 bases between. Germline V gene sequence: CDR1 KGHSH, CDR2 LQKENI. CDR3 residues: CASASGANVLTF. For the CDR3, the DNA is TGTGCCAGCGCTTCTGGGGCCAACGTCCTGACTTTC.

Ten or more counts support this clone. The chain combines TRBV6-1 with TRBJ2-5, with 8 bases lining up with TRBD1. CDR3 length: 13 residues. V lost 3 bases and J lost 6; bases outside the gene matches: 3. Germline V CDR1 and CDR2: MNHNS, SASEGT. The CDR3 loop reads CASSDRGLKTQYF. In DNA, the CDR3 is TGTGCCAGCAGTGACAGGGGGCTGAAGACCCAGTACTTC.

In this sample, this clone turned up many times. A junction boundary mismatches the germline segment, possibly from a read error. The chain has TRBV28 and TRBJ2-7; D tentatively fits TRBD1 or TRBD2 (5 bases each). CDR1 is MDHEN and CDR2 is SYDVKM in the germline V gene. The CDR3 runs to 10 residues. This CDR3 reads CATGKGIGSF. CDR3 DNA: TGTGCCACCGGGAAGGGGATCGGCTCCTTC.

This clone was observed a handful of times. A far more abundant clone sits one base away, making this likely a read error. The chain is built from TRBV20-1 and TRBJ2-1; D is ambiguous. Germline CDR1 and CDR2: DFQATT and SNEGSKA (reference sequence). The CDR3 is made up of 10 amino acids. V dropped 5 bases and J dropped 10 bases, with 9 bases sitting between them. Here the CDR3 reads CSALSYEQFF. The CDR3 DNA follows: TGCAGTGCTCTATCCTACGAGCAGTTCTTC.

The table lists this clone with a few counts. The genes are TRBV7-9 and TRBJ2-3; the match to TRBD2 covers 11 bases. Trimming at V came to 5 bases and at J to 2 bases, leaving 9 bases not matched to a gene. The CDR3 is made up of 17 amino acids. Germline assignment: CDR1 SEHNR and CDR2 FQNEAQ (reference sequence). This CDR3 reads CASSPSLAGGLTDTQYF. The CDR3 nucleotides read TGTGCCAGCAGCCCGTCATTAGCGGGAGGGCTCACAGATACGCAGTATTTT. Full variable domain (remainder filled in from reference TRBV7-9 and TRBJ2-3): DTGVSQNPRHKITKRGQNVTFRCDPISEHNRLYWYRQTLGQGPEFLTYFQNEAQLEKSRLLSDRFSAERPKGSFSTLEIQRTEQGDSAMYLCASSPSLAGGLTDTQYFGPGTRLTVL.

This clone turned up a few times. V and J are TRBV29-1 and TRBJ2-3; TRBD2 might be the D (6 bases). In germline, CDR1 is SQVTM, CDR2 ANQGSEA. The germline V and J ends were trimmed by 4 bases and 2 bases, with 16 bases remaining between them. This CDR3 has 15 residues. The CDR3 loop is CSVAGQRANTDTQYF. In nucleotides, the CDR3 is TGCAGCGTTGCCGGGCAGCGGGCGAACACAGATACGCAGTATTTT.

The V and J genes are TRBV2 and TRBJ2-5, with 7 positions matching TRBD2. Looked up from germline, CDR1 is SNHLY and CDR2 is FYNNEI. The V gene end was trimmed by 5 bases and the J gene end by 5 bases; junction bases not matched to a gene: 8. This CDR3 is 14 amino acids long. CDR3 DNA sequence: TGTGCCAGCAGTCTTCAGCGGGACGGCGAGACCCAGTACTTC. It is translated as CASSLQRDGETQYF. Full variable domain (rest looked up from reference TRBV2 and TRBJ2-5): EPEVTQTPSHQVTQMGQEVILRCVPISNHLYFYWYRQILGQKVEFLVSFYNNEISEKSEIFDDQFSVERPDGSNFTLKIRSTKLEDSAMYFCASSLQRDGETQYFGPGTRLLVL.